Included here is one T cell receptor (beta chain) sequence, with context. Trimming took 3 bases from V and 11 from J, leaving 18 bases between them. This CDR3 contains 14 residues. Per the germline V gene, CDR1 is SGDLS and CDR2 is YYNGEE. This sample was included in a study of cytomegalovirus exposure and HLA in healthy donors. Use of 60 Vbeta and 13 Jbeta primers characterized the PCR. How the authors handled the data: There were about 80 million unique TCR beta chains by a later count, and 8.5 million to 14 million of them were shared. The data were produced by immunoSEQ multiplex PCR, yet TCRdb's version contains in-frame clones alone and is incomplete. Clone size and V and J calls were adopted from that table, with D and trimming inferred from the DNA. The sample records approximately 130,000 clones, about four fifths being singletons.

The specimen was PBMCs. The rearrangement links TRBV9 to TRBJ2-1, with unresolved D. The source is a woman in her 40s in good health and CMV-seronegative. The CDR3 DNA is TGTGCCAGCAGCGAAATTCCCGGGTCTTCTCAGCAGTTCTTC. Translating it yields CASSEIPGSSQQFF. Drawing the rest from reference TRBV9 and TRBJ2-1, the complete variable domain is DSGVTQTPKHLITATGQRVTLRCSPRSGDLSVYWYQQSLDQGLQFLIQYYNGEERAKGNILERFSAQQFPDLHSELNLSSLELGDSALYFCASSEIPGSSQQFFGPGTRLTVL.